This TCR beta chain was sequenced for a study of T-cell memory formation after mild COVID-19. MiXCR, run by TCRdb on the 5' RACE reads, gives a single entry per CDR3 protein. The data hold approximately 400,000 distinct CDR3 sequences, with about 20% observed a single time. Study-wide results and caveats: Second-wave clones that peaked on day 37 lacked confirmed SARS-CoV-2 specificity.

Notes on this clonotype: The antigen remains undetermined.

CDR1 MNHEY and CDR2 SVGAGI come from the germline V gene. The junction had 4 bases not matched to a gene; V was cut back by 6 bases and J by 5 bases. The CDR3 is 13 residues long. This clonotype was obtained from a young man who had mild COVID-19 (a few samples of this study predate the infection). Cell type and time point are not known. The chain couples TRBV6-5 to TRBJ2-3, with 8 bases aligning to TRBD1. Sequenced sample: PBMCs or a T cell subset sorted from them (not recorded which). CDR3 sequence reads: CASRPTGGDTQYF. CDR3 DNA: TGTGCCAGCAGACCCACAGGGGGAGATACGCAGTATTTT.